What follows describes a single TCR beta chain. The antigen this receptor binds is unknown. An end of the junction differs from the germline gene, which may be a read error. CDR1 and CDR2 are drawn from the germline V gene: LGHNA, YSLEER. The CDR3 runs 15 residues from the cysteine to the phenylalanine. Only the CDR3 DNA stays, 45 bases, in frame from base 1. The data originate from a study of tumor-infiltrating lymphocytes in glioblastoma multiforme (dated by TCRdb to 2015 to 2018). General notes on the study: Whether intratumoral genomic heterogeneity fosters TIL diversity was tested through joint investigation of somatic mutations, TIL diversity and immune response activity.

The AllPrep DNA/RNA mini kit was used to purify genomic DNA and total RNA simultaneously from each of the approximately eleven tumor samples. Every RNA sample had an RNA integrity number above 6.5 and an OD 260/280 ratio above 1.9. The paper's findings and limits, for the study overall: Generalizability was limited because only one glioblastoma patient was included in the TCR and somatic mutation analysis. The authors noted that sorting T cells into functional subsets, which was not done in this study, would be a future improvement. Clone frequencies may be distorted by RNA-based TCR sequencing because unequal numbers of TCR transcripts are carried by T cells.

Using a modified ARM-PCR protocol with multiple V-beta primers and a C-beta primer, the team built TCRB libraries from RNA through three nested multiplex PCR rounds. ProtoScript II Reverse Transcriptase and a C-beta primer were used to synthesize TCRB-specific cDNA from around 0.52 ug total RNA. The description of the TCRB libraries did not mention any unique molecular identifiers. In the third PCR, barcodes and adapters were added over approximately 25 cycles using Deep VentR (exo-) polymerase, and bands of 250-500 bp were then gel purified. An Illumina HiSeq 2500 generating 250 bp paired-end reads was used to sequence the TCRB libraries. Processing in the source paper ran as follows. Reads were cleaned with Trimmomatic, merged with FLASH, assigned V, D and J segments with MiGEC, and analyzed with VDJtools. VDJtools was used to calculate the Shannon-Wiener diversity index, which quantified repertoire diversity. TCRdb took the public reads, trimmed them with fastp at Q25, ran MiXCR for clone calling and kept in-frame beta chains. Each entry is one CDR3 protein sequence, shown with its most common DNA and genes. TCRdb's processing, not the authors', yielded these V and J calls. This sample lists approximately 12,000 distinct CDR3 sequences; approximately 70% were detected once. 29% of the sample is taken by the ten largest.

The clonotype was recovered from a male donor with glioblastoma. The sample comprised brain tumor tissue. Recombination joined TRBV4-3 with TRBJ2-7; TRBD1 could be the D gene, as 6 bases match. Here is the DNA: TGCGCCAGCAGCCAATATCGGGACATCTCCTACCAGCAGTACTTC. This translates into CASSQYRDISYQQYF.